This TCR beta chain originates from a study of shared clonotypes between healthy human individuals. Study observations and caveats: With several donors compared, roughly 4.9% of naive CD4 clonotypes were shared. The authors expected sequencing depth to affect clonotype sharing among donors.

The CDR3 is 15 residues long. The V gene end was trimmed by 5 bases and the J gene end by 6 bases; junction bases not matched to a gene: 11. The germline CDR1 and CDR2 sequences are SQVTM and ANQGSEA. It was across several immunoSEQ plates that each subset's genomic DNA was evenly split. TCRdb keeps only in-frame clones here, not all; method: immunoSEQ multiplex PCR. This sample has 1.5 million to 2.5 million clones, with 85% to 95% found just once. Naive CD8 cells, CD45RO-negative and positively selected for CCR7, excluded terminally differentiated effector memory CD45RA+ cells. Turning to this clone: No antigen is known for it.

Sequenced input: naive CD8+ T cells sorted from blood. This receptor was obtained from a young man in good health. The gene calls are TRBV29-1 and TRBJ1-1; TRBD1 matches 11 bases. The CDR3 spells CSVPPGQGGVAEAFF. CDR3 bases: TGCAGCGTTCCCCCGGGACAGGGGGGGGTGGCTGAAGCTTTCTTT.